This T cell receptor (beta chain) was obtained from a study of blood T cell repertoires in COVID-19. Study information: Spain, Italy and the United States supplied samples that represented acute and convalescent COVID-19. T cells, B-cell-depleted T cells, or PBMCs provided the cDNA or gDNA that served as material.

Germline V CDR1 and CDR2: LNHDA, SQIVND (reference sequence). The V gene lost 5 bases and the J gene lost 9 bases, with 20 bases spanning the gap. The CDR3 runs 15 residues. The repertoire was sequenced with immunoSEQ multiplex PCR; TCRdb's copy has only in-frame clones and lacks some. This sample has 250,000 to 350,000 clones, with about nine tenths found just once. V gene TRBV19 combines with J gene TRBJ1-5; D gene ambiguous. The sample comprised peripheral blood. This clonotype was sampled from a woman aged 60-75 years with acute or convalescent COVID-19. CDR3: CASSLEMSLVGPQHF. CDR3 sequence (DNA): TGTGCCAGTAGTCTCGAAATGAGCCTCGTCGGGCCCCAGCATTTT. The variable domain in full, with the rest retrieved from reference TRBV19 and TRBJ1-5, is DGGITQSPKYLFRKEGQNVTLSCEQNLNHDAMYWYRQDPGQGLRLIYYSQIVNDFQKGDIAEGYSVSREKKESFPLTVTSAQKNPTAFYLCASSLEMSLVGPQHFGDGTRLSIL.